This T cell receptor beta chain was sequenced in a study of memory CD4+ T cells and cytomegalovirus serostatus. In the source study's methods: After removing out-of-frame reads, over 2 million distinct TCRbeta sequences remained. The assay was immunoSEQ multiplex PCR, and TCRdb's table has in-frame clones only and misses some. V and J calls and clone size are as listed in that table; D and trimming were resolved from the DNA. Among about 60,000 clones listed, approximately 81% were seen once. In regard to this clone: The target antigen is unknown.

Germline V CDR1 and CDR2: GTSNPN, SVGIG (reference sequence). V was clipped by 3 bases and J by 7 bases, with 18 bases between them. CDR3 size: 14 residues. The sort gate was single viable CD3+CD4+CD8-CD45RO+ cells for memory CD4+ T cells. Study results and caveats: About 40% of the 164 known CMV-associated TCRbeta sequences appeared in CD4+ memory.

The sample comprised memory CD4+ T cells from blood. The sequence was collected from an adult in good health and CMV-seronegative. Some clones in this sample may be carry-over from other donors' samples. The V call is TRBV30, the J call TRBJ1-2; perhaps TRBD1 as D (6 bases). This CDR3 is CAWSHGRGARGYTF. The CDR3 coding sequence is TGTGCCTGGAGCCACGGGCGGGGGGCTCGTGGCTACACCTTC.